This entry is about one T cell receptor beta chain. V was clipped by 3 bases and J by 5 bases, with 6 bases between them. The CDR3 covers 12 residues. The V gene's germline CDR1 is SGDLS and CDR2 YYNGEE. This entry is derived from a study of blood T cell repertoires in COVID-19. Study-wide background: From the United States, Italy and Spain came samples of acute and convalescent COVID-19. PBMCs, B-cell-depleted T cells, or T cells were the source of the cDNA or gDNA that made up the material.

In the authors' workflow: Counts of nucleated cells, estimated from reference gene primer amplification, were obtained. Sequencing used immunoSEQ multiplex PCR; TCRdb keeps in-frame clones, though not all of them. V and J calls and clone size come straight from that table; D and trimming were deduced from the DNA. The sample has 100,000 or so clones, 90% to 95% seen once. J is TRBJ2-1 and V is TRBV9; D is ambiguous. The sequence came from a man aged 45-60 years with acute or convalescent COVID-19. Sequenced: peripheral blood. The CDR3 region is CASSARNNEQFF. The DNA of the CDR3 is TGTGCCAGCAGCGCTAGAAACAATGAGCAGTTCTTC. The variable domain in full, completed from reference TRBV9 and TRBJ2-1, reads DSGVTQTPKHLITATGQRVTLRCSPRSGDLSVYWYQQSLDQGLQFLIQYYNGEERAKGNILERFSAQQFPDLHSELNLSSLELGDSALYFCASSARNNEQFFGPGTRLTVL.